The 20 T cell receptor beta chains reported below all come from one sample, sequenced in a study of blood T cells in healthy people across ages. A J-beta primer mix and a sample-barcoded 5' primer were used in a second PCR of about 6 to 12 cycles. TCRdb recomputed calls from the 5' RACE reads with MiXCR, one row per CDR3 protein. The sample holds 1.5 million to 2 million distinct CDR3 sequences, roughly 28% seen once. The sample was blood. The receptors were gathered from a woman in her 30s in good health.

This clonotype was detected a few times. The chain joins TRBV5-1 to TRBJ2-7, with TRBD2 matching over 9 bases. With 3 bases clipped from V and 5 bases from J, the junction kept 6 bases outside the gene matches. The CDR3 loop spans 14 amino acids. Germline-derived CDR1 and CDR2 are SGHRS and YFSETQ. CDR3 nucleotides: TGCGCCAGCAGCTGGGGTAGCGGGGGACACGAGCAGTACTTC. Translated: CASSWGSGGHEQYF.

The V and J genes are TRBV7-2 and TRBJ2-7, with 9 bases fitting TRBD2. The V gene end was trimmed by 6 bases and the J gene end by 4 bases; junction bases not matched to a gene: 10. CDR1 and CDR2 from the germline V gene are SGHTA and FQGNSA. The CDR3 spans 15 residues. CDR3 in DNA: TGTGCCAGCAGATATAGCGGGAGTAAATCTTACGAGCAGTACTTC. Translation: CASRYSGSKSYEQYF.

V is TRBV25-1 and J is TRBJ1-3; TRBD1 agrees at 7 bases. The CDR3 loop spans 16 amino acids. V was pared by 8 bases and J by 3 bases, with 13 bases of the junction left unmatched. The germline CDR1 and CDR2 sequences are MGHDK and SYGVNS. In nucleotides, the CDR3 is TGTGCCAGCCCGGCGGACAGGTCCTATGGTGGAAACACCATATATTTT. It encodes CASPADRSYGGNTIYF.

The chain links TRBV5-1 to TRBJ1-1; D is undetermined. This CDR3 is 14 amino acids long. Germline CDR1 reads SGHRS; CDR2 reads YFSETQ. V was shortened by 6 bases and J by 4 bases, with 16 bases between the two germline ends. The CDR3 sequence is CASKKQGGGTEAFF. CDR3 nucleotides: TGCGCCAGCAAAAAACAAGGTGGTGGCACTGAAGCTTTCTTT. The complete variable domain, with remaining parts taken from reference TRBV5-1 and TRBJ1-1, reads KAGVTQTPRYLIKTRGQQVTLSCSPISGHRSVSWYQQTPGQGLQFLFEYFSETQRNKGNFPGRFSGRQFSNSRSEMNVSTLELGDSALYLCASKKQGGGTEAFFGQGTRLTVV.

This clonotype turned up a few times. Here the CDR3 DNA reads TGTGCCAGCAGCTCACAACAGGGAATCACCTACGAGCAGTACTTC. Its protein is CASSSQQGITYEQYF. V is TRBV7-2 and J is TRBJ2-7, with D maybe TRBD1 (6 bases). The germline CDR1 and CDR2 sequences are SGHTA and FQGNSA. Trimming took 4 bases from V and 2 from J, leaving 15 bases between them. The CDR3 consists of 15 residues.

The DNA for the CDR3 is TGCGCCAGCAGTCCCACCAGCGGGGAGGGGACAGATACGCAGTATTTT. Residues: CASSPTSGEGTDTQYF. J is TRBJ2-3 and V is TRBV10-2; 7 nucleotides align to TRBD2. Germline-derived CDR1 and CDR2 are WSHSY and SAAADI. V lost 5 bases, J lost 3 bases, and 11 bases stayed unmatched. This CDR3 region has 16 residues.

This clonotype came up a few times. V is TRBV7-2 and J is TRBJ1-2; D remains unclear. V gave up 5 bases and J gave up 0 bases, with 13 bases separating them. Germline V gene data show CDR1 as SGHTA and CDR2 as FQGNSA. CDR3 length: 15 residues. This chain's CDR3 is CASSAPGVANYGYTF. The CDR3 DNA reads as TGTGCCAGCAGCGCCCCCGGGGTGGCTAACTATGGCTACACCTTC. Full variable domain (missing parts from reference TRBV7-2 and TRBJ1-2): GAGVSQSPSNKVTEKGKDVELRCDPISGHTALYWYRQSLGQGLEFLIYFQGNSAPDKSGLPSDRFSAERTGGSVSTLTIQRTQQEDSAVYLCASSAPGVANYGYTFGSGTRLTVV.

Many counts were recorded for this clonotype. V is TRBV10-1 and J is TRBJ2-7, with D possibly being TRBD1 (5 bases). This CDR3 spans 13 amino acids. Trimming left V 4 bases short and J 4 bases short, with 11 bases between. The germline gives CDR1 WNHNN, CDR2 SYGVQD (reference sequence). CDR3 bases: TGCGCCAGCAGTGGACCAGGGTCTTACGAGCAGTACTTC. Encoded protein: CASSGPGSYEQYF.

V gene TRBV12-3 or TRBV12-4 combines with J gene TRBJ2-3; D perhaps matches TRBD2 (5 bases). This CDR3 has 17 amino acids. Trimming removed 4 bases at V and 3 bases at J, with 20 bases between. The CDR3 coding sequence is TGTGCCAGCAGTTCGGCGGGTACTCTGGGTGGGACAGATACGCAGTATTTT. This gives the protein CASSSAGTLGGTDTQYF.

The chain has TRBV27 and TRBJ1-5; D possibly corresponds to TRBD1 (5 bases). The CDR3 has 14 residues. CDR1 is MNHEY and CDR2 is SMNVEV in the germline V gene (reference sequence). The V end was cut by 4 bases, the J end by 11 bases, with 18 bases between. The CDR3 DNA sequence: TGTGCCAGCAGTTCGACCGCGGGGACCGCGGCCCAGCATTTT. Translation: CASSSTAGTAAQHF.

In this sample, this clonotype turned up a few times. V usage is TRBV20-1 and J usage is TRBJ2-1; 8 bases agree with TRBD2. This CDR3 has 14 amino acids. The germline V gene encodes CDR1 DFQATT and CDR2 SNEGSKA (reference sequence). Trimming at V came to 6 bases and at J to 2 bases, leaving 6 bases not matched to a gene. This chain's CDR3 is CSAGTRATYNEQFF. CDR3 coding DNA: TGCAGTGCCGGGACTAGAGCAACCTACAATGAGCAGTTCTTC.

The chain combines TRBV6-5 with TRBJ1-1; a possible D gene is TRBD1 (5 bases). There are 15 residues in the CDR3. Germline CDR1 reads MNHEY; CDR2 reads SVGAGI. V was pared by 6 bases and J by 0 bases, with 14 bases between. DNA of the CDR3: TGTGCCAGCAGAACTGACGGGACGATGAACACTGAAGCTTTCTTT. Translating it yields CASRTDGTMNTEAFF.

A word on this clonotype: The junction does not match germline at one end; this may be a read error. CDR3 sequence (DNA): TGTGCCAGCAGCTCGCAGGGGGCGAAGACCGGGGAGCTGTTTTTT. This translates into CASSSQGAKTGELFF. The rearrangement uses TRBV7-8 and TRBJ2-2, with 8 bases identical to TRBD1. CDR1 and CDR2 from the germline V gene are SGHVS and FQNEAQ. This CDR3 is 15 amino acids long.

This clonotype was seen only a few times. V and J are TRBV20-1 and TRBJ1-6, with 9 bases that match TRBD1. The CDR3 length is 21 residues. V was clipped by 6 bases and J by 10 bases; unmatched bases: 31. Germline V gene data show CDR1 as DFQATT and CDR2 as SNEGSKA (reference sequence). The CDR3 coding sequence is TGCAGTGCGCATAACCGGGACCCACAAAATATTGTGGGGACAGGGAAATCACCCCTCCACTTT. Protein: CSAHNRDPQNIVGTGKSPLHF.

This clonotype was counted a few times. A junction boundary mismatches the germline segment, possibly from a read error. V and J are TRBV20-1 and TRBJ2-4, with D uncertain. There are 13 residues in the CDR3. Germline CDR1 is DFQATT and CDR2 is SNEGSKA (reference sequence). The CDR3 sequence: CSARGRNKNIQYF. CDR3 sequence (DNA): TGCAGTGCTAGAGGACGGAACAAAAATATTCAGTACTTC.

This clonotype was seen a handful of times. The chain joins TRBV7-6 to TRBJ2-3; 12 bases align to TRBD2. The CDR3 is 18 residues long. The germline V gene encodes CDR1 SGHVS and CDR2 FNYEAQ. The trim removed 5 bases at V and 2 bases at J, leaving 11 bases unmatched. The CDR3 sequence: CASSRAPGTSGLTDTQYF. The CDR3 region has the DNA TGTGCCAGCAGCCGCGCCCCCGGGACTAGCGGGCTCACAGATACGCAGTATTTT.

Comments on this clonotype: This may be a read error: a much more frequent sequence differs by one nucleotide. The rearrangement joins TRBV10-3 to TRBJ2-7; D call uncertain. CDR1 is ENHRY and CDR2 is SYGVKD in the germline V gene. The CDR3 has 16 amino acids. CDR3 sequence reads: CAISESYIESSYGQYF. CDR3 in DNA: TGTGCCATCAGTGAGTCGTATATAGAGAGCTCCTACGGGCAGTACTTC.

The V call is TRBV2, the J call TRBJ1-2; weak D call: TRBD1 (6 bases). This CDR3 region has 14 residues. V lost 6 bases and J 8 bases, leaving 19 bases between the germline ends. CDR1 and CDR2 from the germline V gene are SNHLY and FYNNEI. CDR3 sequence: CASREVPGASGYTF. CDR3 nucleotide sequence: TGTGCCAGCAGGGAGGTTCCGGGGGCCTCAGGCTACACCTTC.

In its sample, this clonotype was seen many times. The V call is TRBV20-1, the J call TRBJ2-4; the D gene is possibly TRBD1 (6 bases). CDR1 is DFQATT, CDR2 SNEGSKA, per germline (reference sequence). The V and J ends lost 6 bases and 0 bases respectively, with 12 bases between them. The CDR3 runs 14 residues. The chain's CDR3 is CSAEDSLAKNIQYF. In DNA form, the CDR3 reads TGCAGTGCGGAGGACAGCCTAGCCAAAAACATTCAGTACTTC.

V is TRBV7-2 and J is TRBJ2-1, with 13 bases that match TRBD2. The CDR3 totals 16 residues. Trimming at V came to 6 bases and at J to 7 bases, leaving 9 bases not matched to a gene. Germline CDR1 is SGHTA and CDR2 is FQGNSA. The CDR3 nucleotides read TGTGCCAGCAGGGAAAAGGGACTAGCGGGACGGAATGAGCAGTTCTTC. It yields the protein CASREKGLAGRNEQFF. Filled out from reference TRBV7-2 and TRBJ2-1, the complete variable domain reads GAGVSQSPSNKVTEKGKDVELRCDPISGHTALYWYRQSLGQGLEFLIYFQGNSAPDKSGLPSDRFSAERTGGSVSTLTIQRTQQEDSAVYLCASREKGLAGRNEQFFGPGTRLTVL.